Listed below are T cell receptor beta chains from one sample, sequenced in a study of T-cell memory formation after mild COVID-19. TCRdb called the 5' RACE reads again in MiXCR, with one record for every CDR3 protein. The sample includes hundreds of thousands of distinct CDR3 sequences, over 15% of them seen just once. Sequencing was performed on PBMCs or a T cell subset sorted from them (not recorded which). The origin of the receptors is an adult woman who had mild COVID-19 (a few samples of this study predate the infection). Cell type and time point are not known. CDR3s include the opening cysteine and the closing phenylalanine or tryptophan. The order of the fields is V gene, J gene, CDR3 protein.

V: TRBV5-1
J: TRBJ2-7
CDR3: CASSYGTGGTTEQYF

V: TRBV27
J: TRBJ2-5
CDR3: CASSQRLQETQYF

V: TRBV12-3/TRBV12-4
J: TRBJ2-3
CDR3: CASSLTHTQYF

V: TRBV6-6
J: TRBJ2-3
CDR3: CASRGGGGRKDTQYF

V: TRBV7-3
J: TRBJ1-1
CDR3: CASSPDGHVYTEAFF

V: TRBV7-9
J: TRBJ1-3
CDR3: CASRRDASSGNTIYF

V: TRBV19
J: TRBJ2-7
CDR3: CASGPYEQYF

V: TRBV6-5
J: TRBJ1-1
CDR3: CASSRGGVGTEAFF

V: TRBV10-3
J: TRBJ2-3
CDR3: CAISDTGTTLSTDTQYF

V: TRBV6-5
J: TRBJ2-2
CDR3: CASSYSLGATGELFF

V: TRBV5-1
J: TRBJ2-1
CDR3: CASSFETGFYNEQFF

V: TRBV10-2
J: TRBJ2-7
CDR3: CARGGEEGYEQYF

V: TRBV12-3/TRBV12-4
J: TRBJ1-2
CDR3: CASSPFGVDLTF

V: TRBV11-2
J: TRBJ1-1
CDR3: CASSLGMRTGVTEAFF

V: TRBV3-1
J: TRBJ1-2
CDR3: CASSQGTVANYGYTF

V: TRBV7-7
J: TRBJ2-2
CDR3: CASSLTGSGELFF

V: TRBV5-8
J: TRBJ2-7
CDR3: CASSLAPDATYEQYF